Shown below are 21 T cell receptor beta chains from a single sample sequenced in a study of vaccination effects on CD4 cells after COVID-19. Clones were read by immunoSEQ multiplex PCR, and TCRdb kept only the in-frame ones, dropping some. This sample yields approximately 50,000 clones, of which 76% are seen a single time; about 11% belongs to the top ten. These receptors' antigens are unknown. Subsequent to a culture period of 10 days, CD4+ T cells were isolated. The sequencing here drew on CD4+ T cells from PBMCs cultured without peptide, taken before COVID-19 vaccination. The receptors here all came from a human donor who had a prior SARS-CoV-2 infection.

The chain carries TRBV19 and TRBJ1-5, with D unresolved. The CDR3 is 17 amino acids. Germline lookup yields CDR1 LNHDA and CDR2 SQIVND (reference sequence). Trimming took 0 bases from V and 0 from J, leaving 12 bases between them. CDR3 amino acids: CASSIDGRLDSNQPQHF. In DNA, the CDR3 is TGTGCCAGTAGTATAGATGGCAGGCTGGATAGCAATCAGCCCCAGCATTTT.

The chain is built from TRBV27 and TRBJ2-7; 7 positions match TRBD1. This CDR3 has 15 residues. The V gene end was trimmed by 6 bases and the J gene end by 2 bases; junction bases not matched to a gene: 10. In germline, CDR1 is MNHEY, CDR2 SMNVEV (reference sequence). CDR3 sequence: CASSPRGQDPYEQYF. The CDR3 DNA follows: TGTGCCAGCAGCCCGAGAGGACAGGACCCCTACGAGCAGTACTTC.

This chain uses TRBV7-9 with TRBJ2-1; 12 bases agree with TRBD2. Germline-derived CDR1 and CDR2 are SEHNR and FQNEAQ (reference sequence). V dropped 5 bases and J dropped 2; count of bases not matched to a gene: 7. CDR3 length: 17 amino acids. The CDR3 loop is CASSPGTSGFPYNEQFF. The CDR3 nucleotides read TGTGCCAGCAGCCCGGGGACTAGCGGGTTCCCCTACAATGAGCAGTTCTTC.

This clone appeared a single time. This rearrangement joins TRBV18 to TRBJ1-1; 8 bases agree with TRBD1. Germline CDR1 is KGHSH and CDR2 is LQKENI. V lost 8 bases, J lost 2 bases, and 4 bases stayed unmatched. This CDR3 is built from 13 residues. As DNA, the CDR3 is TGTGCCAGCCAGGGACAGGCTAACACTGAAGCTTTCTTT. Translating it yields CASQGQANTEAFF.

The V and J genes are TRBV7-2 and TRBJ2-1; TRBD1 matches 10 bases. CDR1 SGHTA and CDR2 FQGNSA come from the germline V gene. Trimming took 5 bases from V and 8 from J; bases not matched to a gene: 15. The CDR3 is 17 amino acids. CDR3 protein: CASSPLSLRDRGHEQFF. CDR3 nucleotides: TGTGCCAGCAGCCCATTAAGCCTCCGGGACAGGGGCCATGAGCAGTTCTTC.

This clone was seen only a few times. The V and J genes are TRBV10-3 and TRBJ2-5; 9 nucleotides line up with TRBD2. Looked up from germline, CDR1 is ENHRY and CDR2 is SYGVKD. There are 13 residues in the CDR3. Unmatched junction bases numbered 0, after V lost 3 bases and J lost 4 bases. CDR3 sequence: CAISELAGETQYF. CDR3 coding DNA: TGTGCCATCAGTGAACTAGCGGGAGAGACCCAGTACTTC.

The chain links TRBV9 to TRBJ2-3, with D tentatively TRBD1 (5 bases). Trimming removed 0 bases at V and 6 bases at J, with 11 bases between. The CDR3 extends over 14 amino acids. Germline V lookup: CDR1 SGDLS, CDR2 YYNGEE. CDR3 DNA: TGTGCCAGCAGCGTAGTGGGGCCCGGCGATACGCAGTATTTT. This sequence encodes CASSVVGPGDTQYF.

Here the CDR3 reads CASGGTSTTVGETQYF. As DNA, the CDR3 is TGTGCCAGCGGGGGGACTAGCACAACGGTGGGGGAGACCCAGTACTTC. The V and J genes are TRBV7-8 and TRBJ2-5; the match to TRBD2 covers 9 bases. This CDR3 is built from 16 residues. The J segment lost 5 bases and the V segment lost 8 bases, leaving 15 bases of the junction unmatched. Germline CDR1 is SGHVS and CDR2 is FQNEAQ.

The genes are TRBV18 and TRBJ2-7, with 8 nucleotides matching TRBD2. Unmatched junction bases numbered 11, after V lost 1 base and J lost 6 bases. The CDR3 contains 16 residues. Germline lookup yields CDR1 KGHSH and CDR2 LQKENI. In DNA form, the CDR3 reads TGTGCCAGCTCACCACTGGCTAGCGGGTTATCTTCCGAGCAGTACTTC. Its translation: CASSPLASGLSSEQYF.

This clone was observed once. The V call is TRBV18, the J call TRBJ2-1; TRBD2 is a possible D gene (5 bases). V dropped 3 bases and J dropped 0 bases, with 15 bases sitting between them. The CDR3 loop spans 17 amino acids. Germline V gives CDR1 KGHSH, CDR2 LQKENI. The CDR3 coding sequence is TGTGCCAGCTCACCGTTTTTTAGCGTAGGCTCCTACAATGAGCAGTTCTTC. Translated, it gives CASSPFFSVGSYNEQFF.

The chain links TRBV3-1 (or the pseudogene TRBV3-2) to TRBJ2-2; no clear D. The CDR3 totals 14 residues. CDR1 and CDR2 (germline): LGHDT, YNNKEL (reference sequence). V dropped 0 bases and J dropped 4 bases, with 6 bases sitting between them. The CDR3 DNA follows: TGTGCCAGCAGCCAAGATCCAGTCACCGGGGAGCTGTTTTTT. This sequence encodes CASSQDPVTGELFF.

The rearrangement joins TRBV6-5 to TRBJ1-4; D ambiguous. V lost 5 bases, J lost 5 bases, and 9 bases lay in between. The germline V gene encodes CDR1 MNHEY and CDR2 SVGAGI. CDR3 length: 13 amino acids. The CDR3 bases are TGTGCCAGCAGTCCATACAAGAATGAAAAACTGTTTTTT. Translation gives CASSPYKNEKLFF.

This clone occurred a few times. The chain combines TRBV18 with TRBJ1-4; D not certain. Germline CDR1 is KGHSH and CDR2 is LQKENI. V was pared by 2 bases and J by 7 bases, with 5 bases between. This CDR3 has 12 residues. The CDR3 protein is CASSPGREKLFF. For the CDR3, the DNA is TGTGCCAGCTCACCAGGGCGTGAAAAACTGTTTTTT.

The genes are TRBV14 and TRBJ2-7; a weak D match, TRBD1 (6 bases). Germline-derived CDR1 and CDR2 are SGHDN and FVKESK. V lost 5 bases and J 2 bases, leaving 10 bases between the germline ends. CDR3 length equals 13 residues. The CDR3 nucleotides are TGTGCCAGCAGCTCGTACAGGGCCTACGAGCAGTACTTC. Its translation is CASSSYRAYEQYF.

The chain recombines TRBV6-5 with TRBJ1-2; D is possibly TRBD1 (5 bases). The CDR3 contains 12 residues. Trimming pared 11 bases from V and 4 bases from J, leaving 14 bases between. Germline CDR1 MNHEY, CDR2 SVGAGI. This CDR3 is CAGGGFRYGYTF. In DNA, the CDR3 is TGTGCCGGGGGAGGGTTTCGCTATGGCTACACCTTC.

This chain links TRBV29-1 with TRBJ1-2; 7 bases fit TRBD1. The CDR3 has 13 residues. The trim removed 8 bases at V and 3 bases at J, leaving 9 bases unmatched. Germline V gene data show CDR1 as SQVTM and CDR2 as ANQGSEA. The CDR3 DNA sequence: TGCAGCTCAAGCCGGGACAGCTACTATGGCTACACCTTC. The encoded protein is CSSSRDSYYGYTF.

By share of the sample, this clone is medium-sized (0.01 to 0.1%). The V gene is TRBV9, the J gene TRBJ2-7; 8 bases are shared with TRBD2. This CDR3 is 17 amino acids long. The trim removed 0 bases at V and 5 bases at J, leaving 13 bases unmatched. Germline V gene sequence: CDR1 SGDLS, CDR2 YYNGEE. The CDR3 sequence is CASSVAAGTSIVHEQYF. In DNA form, the CDR3 reads TGTGCCAGCAGCGTAGCTGCCGGGACTAGTATCGTTCACGAGCAGTACTTC.

The chain employs TRBV3-1 (or the pseudogene TRBV3-2) and TRBJ2-5, with 7 bases aligning to TRBD2. This CDR3 contains 14 residues. The germline CDR1 and CDR2 sequences are LGHDT and YNNKEL (reference sequence). V lost 0 bases to trimming and J lost 5 bases; unmatched junction nucleotides: 3. In nucleotides, the CDR3 is TGTGCCAGCAGCCAAGATATGGGGGGGGAGACCCAGTACTTC. Encoded protein: CASSQDMGGETQYF.

The chain joins TRBV19 to TRBJ2-4; TRBD2 agrees at 9 bases. The CDR3 is 17 residues long. The V and J ends lost 8 bases and 0 bases, in that order; junction bases with no gene match: 11. The germline V gene encodes CDR1 LNHDA and CDR2 SQIVND (reference sequence). CDR3 amino acids: CASAKRGALLAKNIQYF. The CDR3 region has the DNA TGTGCCAGTGCTAAGCGGGGGGCATTACTAGCCAAAAACATTCAGTACTTC.

V usage is TRBV4-1 and J usage is TRBJ1-2; TRBD1 agrees at 7 bases. J lost 2 bases, V lost 4 bases, and 4 bases had no gene match. This CDR3 contains 14 residues. Per the germline V gene, CDR1 is MGHRA and CDR2 is YSYEKL. CDR3 sequence: CASSLPGGNYGYTF. Here the CDR3 DNA reads TGCGCCAGCAGCCTACCAGGGGGAAACTATGGCTACACCTTC.

In this sample, this clone turned up a few times. The chain uses TRBV21-1 and TRBJ1-6. TRBV21-1 is listed as a pseudogene. The CDR3 extends over 15 amino acids. CDR3 sequence reads: CASSKVAKRDSPLHF. The CDR3 nucleotides read TGTGCCAGCAGCAAAGTTGCCAAAAGGGATTCACCCCTCCACTTT.